These 30 T cell receptor beta chains were sequenced from one sample in a study of blood T cells in healthy people across ages. For the second PCR, which ran for roughly 7 to 11 cycles, a sample-barcoded 5' primer and a J-beta primer mix were used. MiXCR, applied by TCRdb to the 5' RACE reads, yields one record per CDR3 protein. The sample lists approximately 730,000 distinct CDR3 sequences, approximately 55% occurring once. Sequencing used blood. The source of these receptors is a man aged 80 or over in good health.

About this clonotype: A junction boundary mismatches the germline segment, possibly from a read error. J is TRBJ2-4 and V is TRBV27; D perhaps matches TRBD2 (5 bases). CDR1 MNHEY and CDR2 SMNVEV come from the germline V gene (reference sequence). This CDR3 comprises 14 residues. CDR3 in amino acids: CAGRPGLAKNIQYF. Written as DNA, the CDR3 is TGTGCCGGCAGGCCAGGACTAGCCAAAAACATTCAGTACTTC.

The chain couples TRBV27 to TRBJ2-7; D may be TRBD1 (7 bases). V lost 8 bases to trimming and J lost 3 bases, with 17 bases between them. This CDR3 has 14 residues. Germline assignment: CDR1 MNHEY and CDR2 SMNVEV (reference sequence). CDR3 sequence: CASGRGRGDYEQYF. CDR3 nucleotides: TGTGCCAGCGGCAGGGGCAGGGGGGACTACGAGCAGTACTTC.

The gene calls are TRBV20-1 and TRBJ2-1; 9 bases match TRBD1. Germline-derived CDR1 and CDR2 are DFQATT and SNEGSKA (reference sequence). This CDR3 spans 14 amino acids. The J segment lost 7 bases and the V segment lost 4 bases, leaving 8 bases of the junction unmatched. CDR3 protein: CSANTGGFGNEQFF. CDR3 sequence (DNA): TGCAGTGCTAACACAGGGGGCTTCGGAAATGAGCAGTTCTTC.

The V call is TRBV20-1, the J call TRBJ2-5, with TRBD1 as a possible D gene (5 bases). Gene TRBJ2-7 matches the end of the DNA better, so the J call may be wrong. The germline V gene encodes CDR1 DFQATT and CDR2 SNEGSKA (reference sequence). This CDR3 is 17 amino acids long. CDR3 residues: CSAINPRAILTAYEQYF. The CDR3 region has the DNA TGCAGTGCTATCAACCCCAGGGCCATCCTTACTGCCTACGAGCAGTACTTC.

A few counts support this clonotype. The genes are TRBV27 and TRBJ1-4; D call uncertain. Germline CDR1 is MNHEY and CDR2 is SMNVEV (reference sequence). V was pared by 2 bases and J by 5 bases, with 0 bases between. This CDR3 contains 11 residues. The CDR3 DNA is TGTGCCAGCAGTTTAAATGAAAAACTGTTTTTT. Translation gives CASSLNEKLFF.

Regarding this clonotype: Germline is not matched at one junction end, which may reflect a read error. The rearrangement uses TRBV12-3 or TRBV12-4 and TRBJ2-1; 7 bases fit TRBD1. The CDR3 sequence is 14 residues long. CDR3 sequence (DNA): TGTGCCAGTAGGGTGGGACAGATCTACAATAAGCAGTTCTTC. This gives the protein CASRVGQIYNKQFF.

This clonotype occurred once. CDR3 residues: CASSETPAPGEQYF. CDR3 bases: TGTGCCAGCAGTGAAACCCCAGCGCCCGGCGAGCAGTACTTC. This chain uses TRBV2 with TRBJ2-7; unclear D gene. Germline CDR1 and CDR2: SNHLY and FYNNEI. V dropped 2 bases and J dropped 6 bases, with 14 bases sitting between them. The CDR3 consists of 14 residues.

The chain has TRBV29-1 and TRBJ2-2; D could derive from TRBD1 or TRBD2 (5 bases each). Between the trimmed V and J ends, which lost 1 base and 4 bases, there was a span of 10 bases. The CDR3 consists of 14 residues. CDR1 and CDR2 from the germline V gene are SQVTM and ANQGSEA. The CDR3 bases are TGCAGCGTTGAAGGGGGCGCGGGCACCGGGGAGCTGTTTTTT. It specifies CSVEGGAGTGELFF.

This clonotype was observed a few times. The J gene is TRBJ2-4, the V gene TRBV2; TRBD2 might be the D (5 bases). Germline values: CDR1 SNHLY, CDR2 FYNNEI. The ends were cut back, 6 bases at V and 11 bases at J, with 14 bases in the middle. The CDR3 covers 12 residues. CDR3 protein: CASSGNLNLQYF. The CDR3 DNA follows: TGTGCCAGCAGCGGGAACCTGAATCTTCAGTACTTC. Full variable domain (remainder filled in from reference TRBV2 and TRBJ2-4): EPEVTQTPSHQVTQMGQEVILRCVPISNHLYFYWYRQILGQKVEFLVSFYNNEISEKSEIFDDQFSVERPDGSNFTLKIRSTKLEDSAMYFCASSGNLNLQYFGAGTRLSVL.

The chain couples TRBV3-1 to TRBJ2-1; possibly TRBD1 for D (6 bases). V dropped 5 bases and J dropped 3 bases, with 17 bases sitting between them. This CDR3 is 16 amino acids long. CDR1 and CDR2 (germline): LGHDT, YNNKEL (reference sequence). The CDR3 DNA reads TGTGCCAGCAGCGTAGGACGGGGACAAGGCTACAATGAGCAGTTCTTC. It translates to CASSVGRGQGYNEQFF.

The chain combines TRBV7-9 with TRBJ2-1; 9 bases line up with TRBD1. The CDR3 totals 16 residues. Germline V gene lookup returns CDR1 SEHNR and CDR2 FQNEAQ (reference sequence). V shed 5 bases and J 2 bases; nucleotides not matched to a gene: 7. CDR3 nucleotides: TGTGCCAGCAGCACCCGACAGGGGGGCACCTACAATGAGCAGTTCTTC. This encodes CASSTRQGGTYNEQFF.

Comments on this clonotype: The germline gene is not matched at one end of the junction; a read error may be the cause. This sequence joins TRBV29-1 and TRBJ2-5; 7 bases agree with TRBD1. Per the germline V gene, CDR1 is SQVTM and CDR2 is ANQGSEA. CDR3 length: 12 residues. The DNA of the CDR3 is TGCAGCGAACGACAGGGAGACGAGACCCAGAACTTC. Translating gives CSERQGDETQNF.

The chain is built from TRBV28 and TRBJ1-6, with D possibly being TRBD1 (6 bases). Per the germline V gene, CDR1 is MDHEN and CDR2 is SYDVKM. The CDR3 contains 17 residues. Between the trimmed V and J ends, which lost 5 bases and 0 bases, there was a span of 14 bases. The CDR3 loop reads CASSLRGGASYNSPLHF. The DNA of the CDR3 is TGTGCCAGCAGTCTCCGGGGGGGGGCCTCCTATAATTCACCCCTCCACTTT.

The V call is TRBV27, the J call TRBJ2-4, with 11 bases aligning to TRBD2. The J call could be wrong; TRBJ2-7 is a better fit for the DNA end. This CDR3 region has 17 residues. Germline V CDR1 and CDR2: MNHEY, SMNVEV (reference sequence). The CDR3 reads CASSSAPLAGGRYEQYF. CDR3 in DNA: TGTGCCAGCAGTTCGGCCCCCTTAGCGGGAGGGCGCTACGAGCAGTACTTC.

A word on this clonotype: A read error may account for a junction end that differs from germline. The chain couples TRBV27 to TRBJ2-1, with D perhaps TRBD1 (6 bases). The CDR3 extends over 13 amino acids. The germline V gene has CDR1 MNHEY and CDR2 SMNVEV (reference sequence). For the CDR3, the DNA is TGTGCTAGCAGTTTATGGCCTGGACAGTCGGGGTTCTTC. As protein: CASSLWPGQSGFF.

This CDR3 reads CASSYSQITPNEQFF. CDR3 coding DNA: TGTGCCAGCAGTTACTCCCAGATCACCCCCAATGAGCAGTTCTTC. The chain employs TRBV6-2 or TRBV6-3 and TRBJ2-1, with unresolved D. The CDR3 consists of 15 residues. CDR1 and CDR2 (germline): MNHEY, SVGEGT. The V end lost 0 bases, the J end lost 6 bases, and 12 bases lay between the germline ends.

J is TRBJ1-1 and V is TRBV29-1, with a possible D match to TRBD1 (5 bases). Germline CDR1 reads SQVTM; CDR2 reads ANQGSEA. Trimming took off 0 bases at V and 6 bases at J, with 8 bases between the two ends. CDR3 size: 12 residues. CDR3 in DNA: TGCAGCGTTGAAGAAGGGGCCTCTGAAGCTTTCTTT. It codes for CSVEEGASEAFF.

The V gene is TRBV12-3 or TRBV12-4, the J gene TRBJ2-1; TRBD1 is a possible D gene (6 bases). The CDR3 runs 12 residues. V lost 10 bases and J 4 bases, leaving 11 bases between the germline ends. The CDR3 reads CAIRRGYNEQFF. The CDR3 DNA sequence: TGTGCCATCCGTAGGGGGTACAATGAGCAGTTCTTC.

The V and J genes are TRBV20-1 and TRBJ2-4, with D maybe TRBD2 (6 bases). Germline CDR1 DFQATT, CDR2 SNEGSKA (reference sequence). The CDR3 extends over 15 amino acids. The germline V and J ends were trimmed by 4 bases and 13 bases, with 26 bases remaining between them. CDR3 DNA: TGCAGTGCTACCCTCGGGGGAGGTACCGCGAGAGAGCAGTACTTC. Residues: CSATLGGGTAREQYF.

The rearrangement links TRBV14 to TRBJ2-5; possible D gene TRBD1, 6 bases. This CDR3 has 15 amino acids. Trimming took 2 bases from V and 7 from J, leaving 17 bases between them. Germline V gene lookup returns CDR1 SGHDN and CDR2 FVKESK. CDR3 region: CASSQPRGRLGTQYF. The DNA of the CDR3 is TGTGCCAGCAGCCAACCCAGGGGTCGTTTGGGGACCCAGTACTTC. The full variable domain, its missing parts supplied by reference TRBV14 and TRBJ2-5, is EAGVTQFPSHSVIEKGQTVTLRCDPISGHDNLYWYRRVMGKEIKFLLHFVKESKQDESGMPNNRFLAERTGGTYSTLKVQPAELEDSGVYFCASSQPRGRLGTQYFGPGTRLLVL.

The V call is TRBV11-2, the J call TRBJ2-3; 8 bases map to TRBD2. Germline trimming cut 10 bases from V and 2 bases from J; bases unmatched to any gene: 2. The germline V gene has CDR1 SGHAT and CDR2 FQNNGV. This CDR3 region has 12 residues. CDR3 residues: CAIGGDTDTQYF. The CDR3 coding sequence is TGTGCCATCGGGGGGGACACAGATACGCAGTATTTT.

This clonotype was seen only a few times. The chain links TRBV7-6 to TRBJ2-1; D is perhaps TRBD2 (5 bases). CDR3 length equals 16 residues. Trimming removed 1 base at V and 2 bases at J, with 12 bases between. Germline V lookup: CDR1 SGHVS, CDR2 FNYEAQ. The CDR3 is CASSLEGLRAYNEQFF. DNA of the CDR3: TGTGCCAGCAGCTTAGAAGGGCTGAGGGCCTACAATGAGCAGTTCTTC.

CDR3 loop: CSARVRMGLASGSYEQYF. The CDR3 DNA reads as TGCAGTGCTAGAGTCCGCATGGGACTGGCTAGCGGGTCCTACGAGCAGTACTTC. The chain links TRBV20-1 to TRBJ2-4; 8 nucleotides align to TRBD2. TRBJ2-7 explains the end of the DNA better; the J call may be wrong. This CDR3 has 18 amino acids. Germline CDR1 reads DFQATT; CDR2 reads SNEGSKA (reference sequence).

The genes are TRBV7-8 and TRBJ2-7; D is undetermined. The CDR3 is 15 amino acids. CDR1 and CDR2 (germline): SGHVS, FQNEAQ. The V gene lost 1 base and the J gene lost 6 bases, with 16 bases spanning the gap. CDR3 region: CASSLVSRAHGEQYF. DNA of the CDR3: TGTGCCAGCAGCTTAGTATCCCGGGCCCACGGCGAGCAGTACTTC.

Only a few counts were recorded for this clonotype. V is TRBV12-3 or TRBV12-4 and J is TRBJ2-3, with no clear D. Trimming cost V 0 bases and J 14 bases, with 18 bases left between them. The length of the CDR3 is 14 residues. The CDR3 DNA reads as TGTGCCAGCAGTTTAGCTGACTCTAGTCTCTTTGCGTATTTT. This sequence encodes CASSLADSSLFAYF.

A few counts support this clonotype. This chain uses TRBV28 with TRBJ2-7, with TRBD2 as a possible D gene (6 bases). The CDR3 is made up of 17 amino acids. V gave up 4 bases and J gave up 2 bases, with 21 bases separating them. CDR1 and CDR2 (germline): MDHEN, SYDVKM. CDR3 sequence: CASSSRGWKGRTYEQYF. Here the CDR3 DNA reads TGTGCCAGCAGTTCCCGCGGCTGGAAGGGGAGGACCTACGAGCAGTACTTC.

V is TRBV20-1 and J is TRBJ2-7; 10 nucleotides agree with TRBD1. The CDR3 has 13 residues. Trimming removed 2 bases from V and 7 bases from J; junction bases left unmatched: 5. Per the germline V gene, CDR1 is DFQATT and CDR2 is SNEGSKA (reference sequence). CDR3 loop: CSARTRDRGEQYF. The CDR3 DNA is TGCAGTGCTAGAACACGGGACAGGGGAGAGCAGTACTTC.

CDR3 DNA sequence: TGTGCCAGCAGTGCAAGTACAGGGGGTTCCTACAATGAGCAGTACTTC. It specifies CASSASTGGSYNEQYF. The chain joins TRBV6-1 to TRBJ2-7; 8 bases are a match to TRBD1. The CDR3 sequence is 16 residues long. Unmatched junction bases numbered 15, after V lost 4 bases and J lost 7 bases. Germline CDR1 and CDR2: MNHNS and SASEGT.

The gene calls are TRBV27 and TRBJ2-1; TRBD2 aligns across 9 bases. V was clipped by 6 bases and J by 0 bases; unmatched bases: 6. CDR3 size: 16 residues. Germline V lookup: CDR1 MNHEY, CDR2 SMNVEV (reference sequence). CDR3 nucleotide sequence: TGTGCCAGCAGCAACGAGCGGGAGGTCTCCTACAATGAGCAGTTCTTC. This codes for CASSNEREVSYNEQFF.

The rearrangement uses TRBV28 and TRBJ2-7; 9 bases line up with TRBD1. Per germline, CDR1 MDHEN and CDR2 SYDVKM. The CDR3 loop spans 13 amino acids. V dropped 5 bases and J dropped 5; count of bases not matched to a gene: 4. The CDR3 here is CASSLTGGHEQYF. DNA of the CDR3: TGTGCCAGCAGTCTAACAGGGGGCCACGAGCAGTACTTC.